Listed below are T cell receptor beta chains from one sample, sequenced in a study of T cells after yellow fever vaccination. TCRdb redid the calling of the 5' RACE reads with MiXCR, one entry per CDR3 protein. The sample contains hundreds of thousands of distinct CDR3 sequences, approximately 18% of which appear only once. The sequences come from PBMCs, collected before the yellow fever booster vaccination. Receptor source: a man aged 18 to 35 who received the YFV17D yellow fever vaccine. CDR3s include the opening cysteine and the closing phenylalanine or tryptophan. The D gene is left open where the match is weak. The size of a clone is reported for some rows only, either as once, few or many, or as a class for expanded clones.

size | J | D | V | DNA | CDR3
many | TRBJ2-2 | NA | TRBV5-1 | TGCGCCAGCAGCTTAGGGACTAACACCGGGGAGCTGTTTTTT | CASSLGTNTGELFF
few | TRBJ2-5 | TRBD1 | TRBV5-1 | TGCGCCAGCAGAGCAGACGGGGGACAGGGGTCCCGAGAGACCCAGTACTTC | CASRADGGQGSRETQYF
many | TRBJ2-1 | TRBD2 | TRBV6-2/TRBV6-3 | TGTGCCAGCAGTTACTTGCGGGGGGACTCCTACAATGAGCAGTTCTTC | CASSYLRGDSYNEQFF
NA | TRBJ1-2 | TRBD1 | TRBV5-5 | TGTGCCAGCAGCTTTGGACAGGGGAGAACTGGCTACACCTTC | CASSFGQGRTGYTF
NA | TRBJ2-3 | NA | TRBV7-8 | TGTGCCAGCAGCTTGGGCCGACTAGGGGTAACAGATACGCAGTATTTT | CASSLGRLGVTDTQYF
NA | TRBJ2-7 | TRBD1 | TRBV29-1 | TGCAGCGCCCGACAGGGGGACTCCTACGAGCAGTACTTC | CSARQGDSYEQYF
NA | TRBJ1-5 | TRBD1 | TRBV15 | TGTGCCACCAGCGGACGGAGGGGGCTCGGTCAGTCCCAGCATTTT | CATSGRRGLGQSQHF
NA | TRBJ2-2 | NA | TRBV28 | TGTGCCAGCAGGTCGCCTAGTTCGGGCACCGGGGAGCTGTTTTTT | CASRSPSSGTGELFF
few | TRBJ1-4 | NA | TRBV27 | TGTGCCAGCAGTTTTAGATCCACTCATGAAAAACTGTTTTTT | CASSFRSTHEKLFF
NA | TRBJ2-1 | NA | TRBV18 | TGTGCCAGCTCTCACGTACCTCCTGCTTCGACAGCTCTGCATTTCTTC | CASSHVPPASTALHFF
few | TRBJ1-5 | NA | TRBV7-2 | TGTGCCAGCAGCTTAGGACGCTTTCAGCCCCAGCATTTT | CASSLGRFQPQHF
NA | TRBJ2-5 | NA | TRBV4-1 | TGCGCCAGCAGCCCCCTCGTCCCCTTTCTAAGGACGTCTAGCGTGGAGACCCAGTACTTC | CASSPLVPFLRTSSVETQYF
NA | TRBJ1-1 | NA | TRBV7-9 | TGTGCCAGCAGCCCAGTGGGGTGGGCGGTGGGGAGCACTGAAGCTTTCTTT | CASSPVGWAVGSTEAFF
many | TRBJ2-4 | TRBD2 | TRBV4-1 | TGCGCCAGCAGCCAACTACCCGGGGGGACGTCCAAAAACATTCAGTACTTC | CASSQLPGGTSKNIQYF
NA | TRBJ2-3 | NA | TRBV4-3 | TGCGCCAGCAGCCAAGATTCTAGCCCGACAGATACGCAGTATTTT | CASSQDSSPTDTQYF
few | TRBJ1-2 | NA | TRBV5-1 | TGCGCCAGCAGCTTGGATGTAGGGTTCGGCCTGGGCTACACCTTC | CASSLDVGFGLGYTF
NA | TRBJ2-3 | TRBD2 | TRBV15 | TGTGCCACCAGCACCGGGACTAGCCGATTGGATACGCAGTATTTT | CATSTGTSRLDTQYF
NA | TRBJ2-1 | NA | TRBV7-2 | TGTGCCAGCAGCTTAGAGGCCGGGTGGGGACTTTCGGGTGAGCAGTTCTTC | CASSLEAGWGLSGEQFF
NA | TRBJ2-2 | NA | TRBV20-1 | TGCAGTGCTCTCCCTGGAGGCTATTCCGGGGAGCTGTTTTTT | CSALPGGYSGELFF
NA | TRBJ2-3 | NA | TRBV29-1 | TGCAGCGCTGACTCTAGCACAGATACGCAGTATTTT | CSADSSTDTQYF
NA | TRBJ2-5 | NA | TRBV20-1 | TGCAGTGCTAGAGTTGGGGGAGCTTTAGGAGAAGAGACCCAGTACTTC | CSARVGGALGEETQYF
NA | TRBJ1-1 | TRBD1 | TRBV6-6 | TGTGCCAGCGCCGAATCTCCGGGACAGGGCGAAGCTTTCTTT | CASAESPGQGEAFF
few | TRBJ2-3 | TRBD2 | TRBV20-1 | TGCAGTGTCCTCGTGGCGAGCGGGAGAGCGGATACGCAGTATTTT | CSVLVASGRADTQYF
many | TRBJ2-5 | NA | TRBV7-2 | TGTGCCAGCAGCTTAGCTGAAGAGACCCAGTACTTC | CASSLAEETQYF
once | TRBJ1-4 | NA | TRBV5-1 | TGCGCCAGCAGCTTGTCCCAGGGTCGAGAAAAACTGTTTTTT | CASSLSQGREKLFF
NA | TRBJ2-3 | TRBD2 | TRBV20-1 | TGCAGTGCTATGAGGACTAGCGGGGGTGGACCCGGAACAGATACGCAGTATTTT | CSAMRTSGGGPGTDTQYF